The present entry profiles one TCR beta chain with its context. The data were obtained in a study of blood T cell repertoires in COVID-19. As for the study in general: Acute and convalescent COVID-19 samples came from the United States, Italy and Spain. PBMCs, B-cell-depleted T cells, or T cells provided the cDNA or gDNA that made up the material.

Between the trimmed V and J ends, which lost 3 bases and 0 bases, there was a span of 12 bases. Per the germline V gene, CDR1 is DFQATT and CDR2 is SNEGSKA (reference sequence). This CDR3 is 14 amino acids long. As handled by the study authors: The authors estimated nucleated cell counts from reference gene primer amplification. Some clones are missing from TCRdb's copy, which holds only in-frame ones; the method was immunoSEQ multiplex PCR. The V and J calls and clone size were taken over from that table, and D and trimming were inferred from the DNA. The sample lists approximately 300,000 clones, approximately 88% seen once, with 3.5% to 4.5% in the top ten.

This clonotype was obtained from a woman in her forties or fifties with active or convalescent COVID-19. The sequencing input was peripheral blood. The chain uses TRBV20-1 and TRBJ2-7; weak D call: TRBD2 (5 bases). The chain's CDR3 is CSASSEVYSYEQYF. The CDR3 region has the DNA TGCAGTGCTAGTTCGGAGGTTTACTCCTACGAGCAGTACTTC.